Detailed here is one TCR beta chain. Per the study methods: Amplification of reference gene primers was used by the study to estimate nucleated cell counts. Assay: immunoSEQ multiplex PCR; the TCRdb copy retains only in-frame clones and omits some. V, J and clone size reflect that table, while D and trimming were determined from the DNA. Of 130,000 to 150,000 clones in the sample, about four fifths are singletons; the top ten hold roughly 3.6%. This entry belongs to a study of blood T cell repertoires in COVID-19. Study information: Samples representing acute and convalescent COVID-19 were sourced from the United States, Italy and Spain. From T cells, B-cell-depleted T cells, or PBMCs came the material, which was cDNA or gDNA.

This clonotype originated in a man in his sixties or seventies who had recovered from COVID-19. What was sequenced was peripheral blood.

In DNA form, the CDR3 reads TGTGCGCACAGACAGGGGGCGGATCAGCCCCAGCATTTT. Its protein product is CAHRQGADQPQHF. This sequence joins TRBV10-3 and TRBJ1-5; 10 bases match TRBD1. The CDR3 totals 13 residues. Germline V gene sequence: CDR1 ENHRY, CDR2 SYGVKD.